A single sample is the source of the 18 T cell receptor beta chains below, sequenced in a study of blood T cell repertoires in COVID-19. This table comes from immunoSEQ multiplex PCR, and its TCRdb copy is limited to in-frame clones, with some not included. Of 45,000 to 70,000 clones detected, about 90% appear once; the ten largest clones hold around 20%. Sequences were obtained from peripheral blood. The receptors originated from a woman of 80 years or more with COVID-19, enrolled during active disease.

V usage is TRBV5-1 and J usage is TRBJ2-7; TRBD1 matches 7 bases. Germline loops: CDR1 SGHRS, CDR2 YFSETQ. Trimming took 4 bases from V and 7 from J; bases not matched to a gene: 8. This CDR3 spans 13 amino acids. CDR3: CASSHRQGWEQYF. CDR3 in DNA: TGCGCCAGCAGCCACCGACAGGGATGGGAGCAGTACTTC.

The V and J genes are TRBV7-6 and TRBJ2-3; TRBD1 might be the D (5 bases). Per the germline V gene, CDR1 is SGHVS and CDR2 is FNYEAQ. The germline V and J ends were trimmed by 2 bases and 2 bases, with 20 bases remaining between them. The CDR3 has 18 residues. The CDR3: CASSLSPPDTKPTDTQYF. The DNA for the CDR3 is TGTGCCAGCAGCTTAAGCCCCCCGGACACCAAACCCACAGATACGCAGTATTTT.

The chain joins TRBV6-1 to TRBJ2-7; 7 nucleotides line up with TRBD1. Germline lookup yields CDR1 MNHNS and CDR2 SASEGT. This CDR3 contains 13 residues. Trimming cost V 3 bases and J 4 bases; bases outside gene matches: 3. In DNA, the CDR3 is TGTGCCAGCAGTGAGGGACAGAAATACGAGCAGTACTTC. The encoded protein is CASSEGQKYEQYF.

The chain is built from TRBV27 and TRBJ2-3, with TRBD2 matching over 9 bases. CDR1 and CDR2 from the germline V gene are MNHEY and SMNVEV (reference sequence). Unmatched junction bases numbered 9, after V lost 4 bases and J lost 4 bases. The CDR3 loop spans 16 amino acids. In DNA form, the CDR3 reads TGTGCCAGCAGTTCCCTCGCGGGGGGGCGTGCAGATACGCAGTATTTT. Amino acids: CASSSLAGGRADTQYF.

V and J are TRBV19 and TRBJ2-7, with TRBD1 matching over 10 bases. The CDR3 runs 15 residues. Unmatched junction bases numbered 6, after V lost 5 bases and J lost 2 bases. Germline CDR1 reads LNHDA; CDR2 reads SQIVND (reference sequence). DNA for the CDR3: TGTGCCAGTAGTCTCCGGGACAGGGGCCCCTACGAGCAGTACTTC. Translation gives CASSLRDRGPYEQYF.

The V gene is TRBV30, the J gene TRBJ1-1, with unresolved D. The germline V and J ends were trimmed by 0 bases and 1 base, with 6 bases remaining between them. The germline V gene encodes CDR1 GTSNPN and CDR2 SVGIG (reference sequence). This CDR3 region has 13 residues. The CDR3 sequence is CAWSVYTNTEAFF. DNA for the CDR3: TGTGCCTGGAGTGTTTACACGAACACTGAAGCTTTCTTT.

The chain combines TRBV6-6 with TRBJ2-7; no clear D. The germline V gene has CDR1 MNHNY and CDR2 SVGAGI (reference sequence). The CDR3 is 15 residues long. V was cut by 4 bases and J by 0 bases, with 13 bases left in between. The CDR3, as DNA: TGTGCCAGCAGTTCCCCGACACTGAGCTCCTACGAGCAGTACTTC. Residues: CASSSPTLSSYEQYF.

In its sample, this clone was seen a few times. The chain uses TRBV2 and TRBJ2-1; 9 bases align to TRBD1. The germline V gene has CDR1 SNHLY and CDR2 FYNNEI. V trimming: 10 bases; J trimming: 10 bases; junction bases outside the gene matches: 11. The CDR3 runs 13 residues. The CDR3 bases are TGTGCCATCAGGAAGGGGACAGGGAGGGAGCAGTTCTTC. Translated, it gives CAIRKGTGREQFF.

The V gene is TRBV10-3, the J gene TRBJ1-2; perhaps TRBD1 as D (6 bases). Trimming cost V 7 bases and J 2 bases, with 11 bases left between them. CDR1 ENHRY and CDR2 SYGVKD come from the germline V gene. The CDR3 spans 13 residues. DNA of the CDR3: TGTGCCATCACCGCCGGACAGAACTATGGCTACACCTTC. This encodes CAITAGQNYGYTF.

The chain carries TRBV12-5 and TRBJ2-3, with 8 bases matching TRBD1. The germline V gene encodes CDR1 LGHNT and CDR2 FRNRAP. The CDR3 has 15 amino acids. Unmatched junction bases numbered 2, after V lost 1 base and J lost 2 bases. DNA for the CDR3: TGTGCTAGTGGTTTGGGGCAGGGGGCCACAGATACGCAGTATTTT. Its translation: CASGLGQGATDTQYF.

The chain couples TRBV5-6 to TRBJ2-3, with D possibly being TRBD1 (5 bases). The CDR3 runs 14 residues. Trimming shortened V by 1 base and J by 2 bases, and 8 bases separated the two germline ends. Germline lookup yields CDR1 SGHDT and CDR2 YYEEEE. The CDR3 is CASSLLGVTDTQYF. Written as DNA, the CDR3 is TGTGCCAGCAGCTTGTTAGGGGTCACAGATACGCAGTATTTT.

The CDR3 region is CASSSTGSGYGYTF. CDR3 bases: TGTGCCAGCAGTTCCACAGGGTCTGGCTATGGCTACACCTTC. The chain recombines TRBV7-6 with TRBJ1-2; TRBD1 might be the D (6 bases). Germline V gene data show CDR1 as SGHVS and CDR2 as FNYEAQ. CDR3 length: 14 residues. V dropped 6 bases and J dropped 4 bases, with 15 bases sitting between them.

The chain is built from TRBV27 and TRBJ2-6; a possible D gene is TRBD2 (7 bases). Trimming took 3 bases from V and 2 from J, leaving 14 bases between them. The CDR3 contains 17 residues. Germline CDR1 MNHEY, CDR2 SMNVEV (reference sequence). The CDR3 protein is CASSLLEGGTGANVLTF. In DNA form, the CDR3 reads TGTGCCAGCAGTTTGTTGGAGGGGGGGACTGGGGCCAACGTCCTGACTTTC.

This sequence joins TRBV9 and TRBJ2-1; TRBD2 might be the D (6 bases). Trimming left V 1 base short and J 0 bases short, with 8 bases between. The germline CDR1 and CDR2 sequences are SGDLS and YYNGEE. The CDR3 length is 15 residues. CDR3 sequence: CASSVTAGSYNEQFF. CDR3 coding DNA: TGTGCCAGCAGCGTAACAGCGGGCTCCTACAATGAGCAGTTCTTC.

V is TRBV7-9 and J is TRBJ1-2, with 7 nucleotides matching TRBD1. Germline loops: CDR1 SEHNR, CDR2 FQNEAQ (reference sequence). The ends lost 4 bases at V and 0 bases at J; junction bases unmatched: 8. This CDR3 region has 16 residues. The DNA for the CDR3 is TGTGCCAGCAGCTCTTCCGGGACAGCCCCTAACTATGGCTACACCTTC. It is translated as CASSSSGTAPNYGYTF. Full variable domain (outside the CDR3, taken from reference TRBV7-9 and TRBJ1-2): DTGVSQNPRHKITKRGQNVTFRCDPISEHNRLYWYRQTLGQGPEFLTYFQNEAQLEKSRLLSDRFSAERPKGSFSTLEIQRTEQGDSAMYLCASSSSGTAPNYGYTFGSGTRLTVV.

This clone came up a few times. The chain carries TRBV7-9 and TRBJ1-4; D gene uncertain. Germline V lookup: CDR1 SEHNR, CDR2 FQNEAQ (reference sequence). The CDR3 spans 14 residues. Trimming removed 7 bases at V and 3 bases at J, with 12 bases between. The chain's CDR3 is CASTPAGANEKLFF. The DNA for the CDR3 is TGTGCCAGCACCCCAGCCGGGGCTAATGAAAAACTGTTTTTT.

The chain carries TRBV3-1 (or the pseudogene TRBV3-2) and TRBJ2-7, with TRBD2 matching over 10 bases. CDR1 and CDR2 (germline): LGHDT, YNNKEL (reference sequence). The junction had 4 bases not matched to a gene; V was cut back by 1 base and J by 4 bases. The CDR3 totals 15 residues. CDR3 sequence reads: CASSQGASGGYEQYF. The CDR3 DNA follows: TGTGCCAGCAGCCAAGGGGCTAGCGGGGGTTACGAGCAGTACTTC.

The chain employs TRBV29-1 and TRBJ1-2, with 7 positions matching TRBD1. Unmatched junction bases numbered 8, after V lost 5 bases and J lost 5 bases. The CDR3 sequence is 13 residues long. Germline assignment: CDR1 SQVTM and CDR2 ANQGSEA. The CDR3 spells CSVRPQGDYGYTF. For the CDR3, the DNA is TGCAGCGTTCGTCCCCAGGGGGATTATGGCTACACCTTC.